The next 5 T cell receptor beta chains were all read from a single sample in a study of blood T cell repertoires in COVID-19. TCRdb's copy holds only in-frame clones and misses some; the assay was immunoSEQ multiplex PCR. The data show 150,000 or so clones, roughly 87% seen once. The sample taken for sequencing was PBMCs or T cells enriched from blood (not recorded which). All receptors derive from a human donor with acute COVID-19. The donor label of this sample is uncertain.

This chain links TRBV3-1 (or the pseudogene TRBV3-2) with TRBJ1-1; 7 bases fit TRBD1. Germline V gene sequence: CDR1 LGHDT, CDR2 YNNKEL (reference sequence). V was pared by 5 bases and J by 2 bases, with 5 bases of the junction left unmatched. The CDR3 loop spans 14 amino acids. In DNA, the CDR3 is TGTGCCAGCAGCTCCCGGGACAGAAACACTGAAGCTTTCTTT. Protein sequence: CASSSRDRNTEAFF.

This chain connects TRBV7-2 to TRBJ1-6, with a tentative D call TRBD1 (5 bases). V lost 6 bases and J lost 9, with 15 bases in between. CDR3 length: 14 residues. The germline V gene encodes CDR1 SGHTA and CDR2 FQGNSA. CDR3 coding DNA: TGTGCCAGCAGATCGCAGGATAGGGGTTCACCCCTCCACTTT. It translates to CASRSQDRGSPLHF.

CDR3 residues: CAKTRGIGYTF. As DNA, the CDR3 is TGTGCCAAAACAAGGGGAATCGGCTACACCTTC. The chain carries TRBV5-7 and TRBJ1-2; TRBD1 is a possible D gene (5 bases). TRBV5-7 is classed as an ORF, of uncertain function. The V gene lost 9 bases and the J gene lost 8 bases, with 14 bases spanning the gap. CDR3 length: 11 residues.

The CDR3 here is CASSPLAGWDEQYF. The CDR3 DNA reads TGTGCCAGCAGCCCGTTGGCAGGGTGGGACGAGCAGTACTTC. The chain carries TRBV7-2 and TRBJ2-7, with D possibly being TRBD1 (5 bases). Germline lookup yields CDR1 SGHTA and CDR2 FQGNSA. V lost 5 bases and J lost 5, with 16 bases in between. The CDR3 sequence is 14 residues long.

This chain uses TRBV5-6 with TRBJ2-2; 7 bases are shared with TRBD1. Germline V CDR1 and CDR2: SGHDT, YYEEEE. The trim removed 4 bases at V and 5 bases at J, leaving 2 bases unmatched. The CDR3 runs 13 residues. The CDR3 region has the DNA TGTGCCAGCAGCAGGACAGGAACCGGGGAGCTGTTTTTT. Translated: CASSRTGTGELFF.